The present T cell receptor beta chain was sequenced within a study of early T cells in non-severe SARS-CoV-2 infection. In the study overall: Sequencing of unsorted whole blood was done on bulk RNA, leaving chains unpaired. Notes on the study in general: Reliance on VDJdb matching favored anti-spike CD8 responses; private and CD4 specificities were missed.

In this sample, this clonotype turned up many times. The antigen remains unidentified. The V and J ends lost 4 bases and 4 bases respectively, with 7 bases between them. Germline V gene data show CDR1 as SQVTM and CDR2 as ANQGSEA. The CDR3 has 12 amino acids. Tagging with unique molecular identifiers was applied to individual cDNA molecules. Using its own MiXCR run on the 5' RACE reads, TCRdb lists one record per CDR3 protein. The sample lists tens of thousands of distinct CDR3 sequences, 15% to 17% occurring once. The chain links TRBV29-1 to TRBJ1-4; perhaps TRBD1 as D (6 bases). The sample taken for sequencing was whole blood. This clonotype was sampled from an adult who was a healthcare worker with PCR-confirmed SARS-CoV-2 infection or an uninfected control (not recorded which). The CDR3 DNA sequence: TGCAGCGTTGGAGGGGGTAATGAAAAACTGTTTTTT. Translated, it gives CSVGGGNEKLFF.